The 21 T cell receptor beta chains presented below share a single source sample, sequenced in a study of lymphopenia after photon versus proton radiotherapy. This table comes from immunoSEQ multiplex PCR, and its TCRdb copy is limited to in-frame clones, with some not included. The sample records some 40,000 clones, roughly 90% being singletons. The starting material was peripheral blood, obtained from a patient treated with photon-based radiotherapy. These TCRs come from a man in his 60s with cholangiocarcinoma.

The chain has TRBV19 and TRBJ1-5; D call uncertain. The germline gives CDR1 LNHDA, CDR2 SQIVND (reference sequence). This CDR3 has 13 residues. Trimming left V 1 base short and J 9 bases short, with 10 bases between. CDR3 protein: CASSIGGAMPQHF. As DNA, the CDR3 is TGTGCCAGTAGTATAGGCGGCGCCATGCCCCAGCATTTT.

The CDR3 sequence: CASSLAGLEDTQYF. CDR3 coding DNA: TGCGCCAGCAGTCTAGCGGGTCTGGAGGATACGCAGTATTTT. The rearrangement uses TRBV10-1 and TRBJ2-3, with 8 bases that match TRBD2. The CDR3 totals 14 residues. CDR1 WNHNN and CDR2 SYGVQD come from the germline V gene (reference sequence). V trimming: 5 bases; J trimming: 6 bases; junction bases outside the gene matches: 7.

This clone occurred once. This rearrangement joins TRBV5-1 to TRBJ2-1; 7 bases fit TRBD2. The germline V gene encodes CDR1 SGHRS and CDR2 YFSETQ. The J segment lost 7 bases and the V segment lost 3 bases, leaving 7 bases of the junction unmatched. CDR3 length: 14 residues. The CDR3 loop is CASSSGLVLNEQFF. CDR3 DNA: TGCGCCAGCAGCTCCGGACTAGTTTTAAATGAGCAGTTCTTC.

This chain links TRBV28 with TRBJ1-4; D is unresolved. Trimming pared 6 bases from V and 0 bases from J, leaving 14 bases between. In germline, CDR1 is MDHEN, CDR2 SYDVKM. CDR3 length: 16 residues. CDR3 bases: TGTGCCAGCAGCGGAGGGTTGGGAGCAACTAATGAAAAACTGTTTTTT. Protein: CASSGGLGATNEKLFF.

This clone was counted once. This CDR3 reads CAISEVVWGNEQYF. CDR3 sequence (DNA): TGTGCCATCAGTGAAGTGGTCTGGGGGAACGAGCAGTACTTC. The chain joins TRBV10-3 to TRBJ2-7; D is perhaps TRBD1 or TRBD2 (5 bases each). This CDR3 has 14 amino acids. Trimming pared 3 bases from V and 5 bases from J, leaving 14 bases between. Per the germline V gene, CDR1 is ENHRY and CDR2 is SYGVKD.

The chain recombines TRBV27 with TRBJ2-2, with 9 bases that match TRBD1. This CDR3 region has 15 residues. Germline V CDR1 and CDR2: MNHEY, SMNVEV (reference sequence). The V gene end was trimmed by 3 bases and the J gene end by 8 bases; junction bases not matched to a gene: 7. Here the CDR3 reads CASSLGQGGMGELFF. CDR3 DNA: TGTGCCAGCAGTTTGGGACAGGGAGGTATGGGGGAGCTGTTTTTT.

The CDR3 sequence: CASSLELTEPYGYTF. CDR3 nucleotides: TGCGCCAGCAGCTTGGAATTGACAGAACCTTATGGCTACACCTTC. The chain joins TRBV5-1 to TRBJ1-2, with D possibly matching TRBD1 (5 bases). Trimming removed 0 bases from V and 5 bases from J, with 14 bases in between. The CDR3 has 15 amino acids. The germline CDR1 and CDR2 sequences are SGHRS and YFSETQ.

Points on this clone: The sample holds other DNA sequences that translate to the same CDR3. The chain recombines TRBV7-8 with TRBJ2-1; TRBD2 matches at 9 bases. Unmatched junction bases numbered 4, after V lost 5 bases and J lost 2 bases. The germline V gene has CDR1 SGHVS and CDR2 FQNEAQ. The CDR3 is 15 amino acids. The CDR3 sequence is CASSPTSGTYNEQFF. The DNA of the CDR3 is TGTGCCAGCAGCCCGACTAGCGGAACCTACAATGAGCAGTTCTTC.

The chain is built from TRBV7-3 and TRBJ2-3, with a tentative D call TRBD1 (5 bases). V was shortened by 6 bases and J by 3 bases, with 13 bases between the two germline ends. The V gene's germline CDR1 is SGHTA and CDR2 FQGTGA. The CDR3 covers 14 residues. The CDR3 spells CASRDSPTTDTQYF. As DNA, the CDR3 is TGTGCCAGCAGAGACAGCCCCACGACAGATACGCAGTATTTT.

This rearrangement joins TRBV9 to TRBJ1-3, with unresolved D. The length of the CDR3 is 15 residues. Trimming cost V 0 bases and J 0 bases, with 7 bases left between them. CDR1 and CDR2 (germline): SGDLS, YYNGEE. The CDR3 DNA reads as TGTGCCAGCAGCGTAGACCCCAACTCTGGAAACACCATATATTTT. Translating it yields CASSVDPNSGNTIYF.

The chain combines TRBV10-3 with TRBJ1-5; 7 nucleotides align to TRBD1. Losses at the gene ends were 4 bases for V and 0 bases for J; bases not matched to a gene: 6. Germline-derived CDR1 and CDR2 are ENHRY and SYGVKD. The CDR3 is 16 amino acids. CDR3 nucleotides: TGTGCCATCAGTGGACAGGGCCTCGATAGCAATCAGCCCCAGCATTTT. Its protein is CAISGQGLDSNQPQHF.

The chain couples TRBV5-8 to TRBJ2-7; a possible D gene is TRBD2 (6 bases). This CDR3 has 14 amino acids. Germline V gives CDR1 SGHTS, CDR2 YDEGEE. V lost 1 base and J 5 bases, leaving 13 bases between the germline ends. CDR3 nucleotide sequence: TGTGCCAGCAGCTTGTACGGGAGAAGGCACGAGCAGTACTTC. Its translation is CASSLYGRRHEQYF.

The chain links TRBV6-5 to TRBJ2-5, with 9 positions matching TRBD1. The CDR3 spans 15 residues. V gave up 5 bases and J gave up 7 bases; unmatched junction bases: 11. The germline V gene has CDR1 MNHEY and CDR2 SVGAGI. The CDR3 DNA is TGTGCCAGCAGTCCCCCGGGACAGGGACGTGGGACCCAGTACTTC. Translated, it gives CASSPPGQGRGTQYF.

This chain's CDR3 is CASSTHTGELFF. DNA for the CDR3: TGTGCCAGCAGCACCCACACCGGGGAGCTGTTTTTT. The chain is built from TRBV11-3 and TRBJ2-2; D gene unclear. Trimming stripped 5 bases from V and 3 bases from J, with 4 bases between. Germline V gene lookup returns CDR1 SGHNT and CDR2 YENEEA. CDR3 length: 12 residues.

The chain links TRBV5-5 to TRBJ2-3, with unresolved D. Germline values: CDR1 SGHKS, CDR2 YYEKEE (reference sequence). This CDR3 is 12 amino acids long. V lost 1 base and J 4 bases, leaving 4 bases between the germline ends. CDR3 coding DNA: TGTGCCAGCAGCTTGTACTCAGATACGCAGTATTTT. Amino acid sequence: CASSLYSDTQYF.

V usage is TRBV2 and J usage is TRBJ2-3; no definite D call. The CDR3 consists of 11 residues. Germline V gene data show CDR1 as SNHLY and CDR2 as FYNNEI. V lost 3 bases and J 3 bases, leaving 1 base between the germline ends. The CDR3 DNA reads TGTGCCAGCAGTGATACAGATACGCAGTATTTT. Its protein is CASSDTDTQYF. The variable domain in full, completed from reference TRBV2 and TRBJ2-3, reads EPEVTQTPSHQVTQMGQEVILRCVPISNHLYFYWYRQILGQKVEFLVSFYNNEISEKSEIFDDQFSVERPDGSNFTLKIRSTKLEDSAMYFCASSDTDTQYFGPGTRLTVL.

The V call is TRBV20-1, the J call TRBJ2-3; D is unclear. The V gene's germline CDR1 is DFQATT and CDR2 SNEGSKA (reference sequence). The ends were cut back, 7 bases at V and 6 bases at J, with 8 bases in the middle. The CDR3 sequence is 10 residues long. DNA for the CDR3: TGCAGTGTCGAGTGGGATACGCAGTATTTT. It translates to CSVEWDTQYF.

The chain joins TRBV5-1 to TRBJ1-1, with D maybe TRBD1 (5 bases). The CDR3 contains 14 residues. Trimming took 2 bases from V and 0 from J, leaving 8 bases between them. Germline values: CDR1 SGHRS, CDR2 YFSETQ. CDR3 loop: CASSLDSLNTEAFF. DNA of the CDR3: TGCGCCAGCAGCTTAGACAGTTTGAACACTGAAGCTTTCTTT.

This CDR3 is CASSAGGVDTQYF. CDR3 nucleotides: TGTGCCAGCAGTGCAGGGGGCGTAGATACGCAGTATTTT. The rearrangement uses TRBV25-1 and TRBJ2-3, with 8 bases aligning to TRBD1. The CDR3 is 13 residues long. J was trimmed by 5 bases and V by 4 bases; bases with no gene match: 2. CDR1 MGHDK and CDR2 SYGVNS come from the germline V gene.

The gene calls are TRBV5-1 and TRBJ2-3; D gene ambiguous. CDR3 length equals 10 residues. Germline assignment: CDR1 SGHRS and CDR2 YFSETQ. The V end was cut by 4 bases, the J end by 5 bases, with 2 bases between. As DNA, the CDR3 is TGCGCCAGCAGCGGAGATACGCAGTATTTT. Protein product: CASSGDTQYF.

V and J are TRBV28 and TRBJ2-7; 9 bases match TRBD2. Germline-derived CDR1 and CDR2 are MDHEN and SYDVKM. The ends lost 7 bases at V and 5 bases at J; junction bases unmatched: 9. The CDR3 is 14 residues long. Here the CDR3 DNA reads TGTGCCAGCACTGCGGGGGGGATTGTGAACGAGCAGTACTTC. It specifies CASTAGGIVNEQYF.